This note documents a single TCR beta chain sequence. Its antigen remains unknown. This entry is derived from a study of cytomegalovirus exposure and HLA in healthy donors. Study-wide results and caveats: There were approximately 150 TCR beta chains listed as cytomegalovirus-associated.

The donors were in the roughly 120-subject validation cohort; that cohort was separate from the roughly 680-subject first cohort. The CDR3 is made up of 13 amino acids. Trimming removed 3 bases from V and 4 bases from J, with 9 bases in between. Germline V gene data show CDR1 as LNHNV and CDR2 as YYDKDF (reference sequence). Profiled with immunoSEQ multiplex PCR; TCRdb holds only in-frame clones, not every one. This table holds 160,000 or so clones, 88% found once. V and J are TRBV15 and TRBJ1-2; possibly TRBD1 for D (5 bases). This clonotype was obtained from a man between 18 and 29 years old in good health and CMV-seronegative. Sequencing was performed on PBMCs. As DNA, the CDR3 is TGTGCCACCAGCAGGGACATCTCCTATGGCTACACCTTC. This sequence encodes CATSRDISYGYTF.